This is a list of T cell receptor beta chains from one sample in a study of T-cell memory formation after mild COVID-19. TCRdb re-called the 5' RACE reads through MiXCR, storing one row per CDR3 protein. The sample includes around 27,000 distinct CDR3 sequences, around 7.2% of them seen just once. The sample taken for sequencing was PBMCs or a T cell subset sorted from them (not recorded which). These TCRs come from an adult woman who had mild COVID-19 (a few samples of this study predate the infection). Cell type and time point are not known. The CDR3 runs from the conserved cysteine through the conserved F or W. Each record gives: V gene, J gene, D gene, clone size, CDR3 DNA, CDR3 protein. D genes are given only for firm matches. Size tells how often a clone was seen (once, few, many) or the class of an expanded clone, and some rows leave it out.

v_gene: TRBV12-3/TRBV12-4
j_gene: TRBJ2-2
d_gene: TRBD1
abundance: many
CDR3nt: TGTGCCAGCAGTGATGTCGGGACAGGCAACACCGGGGAGCTGTTTTTT
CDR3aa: CASSDVGTGNTGELFF

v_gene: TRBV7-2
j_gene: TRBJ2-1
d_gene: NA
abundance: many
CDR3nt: TGTGCCAGCAGCATAAGGGGGGCCAATGAGCAGTTCTTC
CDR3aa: CASSIRGANEQFF

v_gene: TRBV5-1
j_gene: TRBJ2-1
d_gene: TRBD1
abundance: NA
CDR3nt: TGCGCCAGCAGCCGGGGACAGGACAATGAGCAGTTCTTC
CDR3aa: CASSRGQDNEQFF

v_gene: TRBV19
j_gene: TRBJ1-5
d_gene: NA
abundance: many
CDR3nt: TGTGCCAGTAGTATTGAGCTGGGCAATCAGCCCCAGCATTTT
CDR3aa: CASSIELGNQPQHF

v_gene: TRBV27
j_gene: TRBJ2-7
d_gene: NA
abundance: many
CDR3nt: TGTGCCAGCAGCCTCCTTATTAGCTACGAGCAGTACTTC
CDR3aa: CASSLLISYEQYF

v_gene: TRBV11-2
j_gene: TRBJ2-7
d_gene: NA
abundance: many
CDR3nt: TGTGCCAGCAGGCAGGGACAAGGCTACGAGCAGTACTTC
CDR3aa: CASRQGQGYEQYF

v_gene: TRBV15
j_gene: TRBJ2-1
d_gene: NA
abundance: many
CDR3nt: TGTGCCACCAGCGGGGAGGTCTTGAGCGGACCAAGCTCCTACAATGAGCAGTTCTTC
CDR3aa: CATSGEVLSGPSSYNEQFF

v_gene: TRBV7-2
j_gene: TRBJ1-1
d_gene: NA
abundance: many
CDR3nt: TGTGCCAGCAGCCCGACAGACATGAACACTGAAGCTTTCTTT
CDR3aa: CASSPTDMNTEAFF

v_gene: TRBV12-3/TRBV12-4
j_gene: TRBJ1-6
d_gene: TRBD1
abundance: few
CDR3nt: TGTGCCAGCAGACTACGGGGACAGGGGGATTCACCCCTCCACTTT
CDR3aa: CASRLRGQGDSPLHF

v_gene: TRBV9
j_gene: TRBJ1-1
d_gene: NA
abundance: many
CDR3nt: TGTGCCAGCAGCGTATCCATCGGGGCGAGCAACACTGAAGCTTTCTTT
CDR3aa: CASSVSIGASNTEAFF

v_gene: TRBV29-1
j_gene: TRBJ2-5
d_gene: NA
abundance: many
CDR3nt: TGCAGCGTTGGTCTAAGGGGGGGACAAGAGACCCAGTACTTC
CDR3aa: CSVGLRGGQETQYF

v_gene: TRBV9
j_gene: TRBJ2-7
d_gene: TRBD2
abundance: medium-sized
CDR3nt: TGTGCCAGCAGCGCGACCGGGACTAGCGGGCCATACGAGCAGTACTTC
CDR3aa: CASSATGTSGPYEQYF

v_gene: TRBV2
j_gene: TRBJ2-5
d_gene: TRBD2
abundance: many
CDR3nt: TGTGCCAGCTTCCCTAGCGGGGGGGCAGCGGAGACCCAGTACTTC
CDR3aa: CASFPSGGAAETQYF

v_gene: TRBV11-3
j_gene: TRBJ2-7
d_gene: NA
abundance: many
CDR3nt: TGTGCCAGCAGCTTCTCCTACGAGCAGTACTTC
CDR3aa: CASSFSYEQYF

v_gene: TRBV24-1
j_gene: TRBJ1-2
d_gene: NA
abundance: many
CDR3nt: TGTGCCACCAGGAAGGGGGGGAACTATGGCTACACCTTC
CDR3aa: CATRKGGNYGYTF

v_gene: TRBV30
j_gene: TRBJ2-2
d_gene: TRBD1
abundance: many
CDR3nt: TGTGCCTGGAGTGGGGGACAGGGGGACACCGGGGAGCTGTTTTTT
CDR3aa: CAWSGGQGDTGELFF

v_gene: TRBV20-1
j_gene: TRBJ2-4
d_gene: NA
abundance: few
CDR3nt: TGCAGTGCTGGGACCATAGTAGCCAAAAACATTCAGTACTTC
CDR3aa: CSAGTIVAKNIQYF

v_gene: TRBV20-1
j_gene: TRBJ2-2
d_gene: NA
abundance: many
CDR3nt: TGCAGTGCTATGGATACCGGGACTCCCTACGGGGGGGAGCTGTTTTTT
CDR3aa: CSAMDTGTPYGGELFF

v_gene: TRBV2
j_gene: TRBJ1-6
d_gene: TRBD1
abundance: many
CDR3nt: TGTGCCAGTAAACAGGGGCCCGGAGCTTATAATTCACCCCTCCACTTT
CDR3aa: CASKQGPGAYNSPLHF

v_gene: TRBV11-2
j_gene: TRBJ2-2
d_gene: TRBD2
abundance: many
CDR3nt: TGTGCCAGCAGTTACGGAGCGGGAGTCGGGGAGCTGTTTTTT
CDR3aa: CASSYGAGVGELFF

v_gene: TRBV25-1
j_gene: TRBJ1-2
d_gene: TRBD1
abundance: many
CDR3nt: TGTGCCAGCAGCCCCCTACAGGGGGCCTTGGGTGGCTACACCTTC
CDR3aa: CASSPLQGALGGYTF

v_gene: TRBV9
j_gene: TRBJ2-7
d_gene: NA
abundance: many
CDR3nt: TGTGCCAGCAGCCGTACGGGCAGCTTGGCCGACGAGCAGTACTTC
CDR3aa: CASSRTGSLADEQYF

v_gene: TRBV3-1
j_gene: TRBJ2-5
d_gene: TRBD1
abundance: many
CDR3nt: TGTGCCAGCAGCCAAGGACAGGGGGGGGGGACCCAGTACTTC
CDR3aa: CASSQGQGGGTQYF

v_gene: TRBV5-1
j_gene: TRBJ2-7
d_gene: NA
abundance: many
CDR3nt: TGCGCCAGCAGCTCGGACTTGCTTAGCTCCTACGAGCAGTACTTC
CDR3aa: CASSSDLLSSYEQYF

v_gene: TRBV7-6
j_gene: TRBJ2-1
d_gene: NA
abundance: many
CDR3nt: TGTGCCAGCAGCCCGAGTCGGACAGCCCCGGATCATTACAATGAGCAGTTCTTC
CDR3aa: CASSPSRTAPDHYNEQFF

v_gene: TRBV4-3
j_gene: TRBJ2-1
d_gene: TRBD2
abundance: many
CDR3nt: TGCGCCAGCAGCCATCAACTAGCGGGACTAGCGAGCCTCCATGAGCAGTTCTTC
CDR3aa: CASSHQLAGLASLHEQFF

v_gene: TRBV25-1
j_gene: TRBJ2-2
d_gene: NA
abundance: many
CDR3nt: TGTGCCAGCAGTGCTTTAGGAGGGAACACCGGGGAGCTGTTTTTT
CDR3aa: CASSALGGNTGELFF

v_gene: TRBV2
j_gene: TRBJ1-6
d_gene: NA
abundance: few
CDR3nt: TGTGCCAGCAGTGAATTGGCAGTGGGGGGGTATAATTCACCCCTCCACTTT
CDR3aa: CASSELAVGGYNSPLHF

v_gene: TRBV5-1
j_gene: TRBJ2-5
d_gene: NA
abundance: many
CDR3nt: TGCGCCAGCAGTTTCCCCGGAGAGACCCAGTACTTC
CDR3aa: CASSFPGETQYF

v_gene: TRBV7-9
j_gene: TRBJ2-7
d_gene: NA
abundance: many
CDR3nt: TGTGCCAGCAGCTTAGGGAACGAGCAGTACTTC
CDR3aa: CASSLGNEQYF